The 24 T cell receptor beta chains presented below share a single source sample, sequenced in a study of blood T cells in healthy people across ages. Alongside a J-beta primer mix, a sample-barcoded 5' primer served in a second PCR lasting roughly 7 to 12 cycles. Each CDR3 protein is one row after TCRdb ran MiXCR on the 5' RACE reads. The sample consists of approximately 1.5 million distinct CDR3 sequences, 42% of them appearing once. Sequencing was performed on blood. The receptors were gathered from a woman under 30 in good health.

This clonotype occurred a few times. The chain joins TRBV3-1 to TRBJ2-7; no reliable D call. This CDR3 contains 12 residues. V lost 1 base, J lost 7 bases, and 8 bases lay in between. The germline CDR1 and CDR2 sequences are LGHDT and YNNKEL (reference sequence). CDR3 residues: CASSQVRAEQYF. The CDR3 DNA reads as TGTGCCAGCAGCCAAGTACGGGCTGAGCAGTACTTC.

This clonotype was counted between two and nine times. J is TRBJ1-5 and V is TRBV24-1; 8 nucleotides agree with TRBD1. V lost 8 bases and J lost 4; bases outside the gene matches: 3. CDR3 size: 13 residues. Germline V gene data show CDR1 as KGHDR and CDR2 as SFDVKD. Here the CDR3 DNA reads TGTGCCACCACAGGGGGCTGGAATCAGCCCCAGCATTTT. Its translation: CATTGGWNQPQHF.

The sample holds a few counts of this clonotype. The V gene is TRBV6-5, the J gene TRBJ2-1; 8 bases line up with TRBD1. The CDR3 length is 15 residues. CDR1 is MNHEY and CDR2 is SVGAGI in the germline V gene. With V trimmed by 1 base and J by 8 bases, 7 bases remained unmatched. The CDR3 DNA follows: TGTGCCAGCAGTTACTTGGACAGGGCTAGAGATGAGCAGTTCTTC. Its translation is CASSYLDRARDEQFF.

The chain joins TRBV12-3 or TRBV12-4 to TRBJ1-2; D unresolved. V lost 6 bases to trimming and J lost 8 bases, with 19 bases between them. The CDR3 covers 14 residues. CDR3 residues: CASSPWSEVGGYTF. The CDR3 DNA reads TGTGCCAGCAGCCCTTGGTCGGAGGTGGGAGGCTACACCTTC.

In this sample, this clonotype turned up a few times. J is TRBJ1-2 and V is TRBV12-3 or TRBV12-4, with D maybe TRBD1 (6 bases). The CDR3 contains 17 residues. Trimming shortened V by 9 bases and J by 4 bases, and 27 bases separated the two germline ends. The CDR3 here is CASLLGQGSPPGYGYTF. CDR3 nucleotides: TGTGCCAGTTTGTTGGGCCAGGGGTCACCTCCAGGCTATGGCTACACCTTC.

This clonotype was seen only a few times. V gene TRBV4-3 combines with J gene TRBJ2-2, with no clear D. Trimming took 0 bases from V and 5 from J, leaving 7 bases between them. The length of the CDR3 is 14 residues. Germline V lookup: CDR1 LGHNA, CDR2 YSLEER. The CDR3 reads CASSQDTQTGELFF. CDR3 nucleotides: TGCGCCAGCAGCCAAGATACCCAAACCGGGGAGCTGTTTTTT.

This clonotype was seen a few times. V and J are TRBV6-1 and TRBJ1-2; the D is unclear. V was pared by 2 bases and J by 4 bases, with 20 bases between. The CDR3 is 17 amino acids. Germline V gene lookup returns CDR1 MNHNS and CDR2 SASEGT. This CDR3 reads CASSESLPLGTFYGYTF. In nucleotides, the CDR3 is TGTGCCAGCAGTGAAAGTTTGCCGCTGGGAACTTTCTATGGCTACACCTTC.

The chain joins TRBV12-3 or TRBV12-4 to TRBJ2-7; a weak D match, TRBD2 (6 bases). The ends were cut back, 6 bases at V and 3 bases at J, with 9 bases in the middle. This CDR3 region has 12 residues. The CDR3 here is CASSGGDYEQYF. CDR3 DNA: TGTGCCAGCAGCGGCGGGGACTACGAGCAGTACTTC.

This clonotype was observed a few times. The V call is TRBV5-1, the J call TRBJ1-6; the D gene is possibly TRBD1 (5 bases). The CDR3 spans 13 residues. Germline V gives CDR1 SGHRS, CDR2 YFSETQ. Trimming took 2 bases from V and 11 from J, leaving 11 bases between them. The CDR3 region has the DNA TGCGCCAGCAGCTTACAGGATCCGGCACCCCTCCACTTT. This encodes CASSLQDPAPLHF.

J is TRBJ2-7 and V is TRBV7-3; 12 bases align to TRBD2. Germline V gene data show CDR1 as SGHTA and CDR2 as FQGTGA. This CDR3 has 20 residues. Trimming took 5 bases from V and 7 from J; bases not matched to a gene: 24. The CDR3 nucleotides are TGTGCCAGCAGCCCGTGGCGGACTAGCGGGAATTCCCAAACTACAAGTGAGCAGTACTTC. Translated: CASSPWRTSGNSQTTSEQYF.

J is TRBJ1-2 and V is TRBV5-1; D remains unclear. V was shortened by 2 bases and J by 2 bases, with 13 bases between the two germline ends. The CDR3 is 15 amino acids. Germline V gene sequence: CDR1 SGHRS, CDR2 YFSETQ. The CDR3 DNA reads TGCGCCAGCAGCTTCTGGCCAGGCTACAACTATGGCTACACCTTC. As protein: CASSFWPGYNYGYTF. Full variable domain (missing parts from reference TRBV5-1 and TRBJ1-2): KAGVTQTPRYLIKTRGQQVTLSCSPISGHRSVSWYQQTPGQGLQFLFEYFSETQRNKGNFPGRFSGRQFSNSRSEMNVSTLELGDSALYLCASSFWPGYNYGYTFGSGTRLTVV.

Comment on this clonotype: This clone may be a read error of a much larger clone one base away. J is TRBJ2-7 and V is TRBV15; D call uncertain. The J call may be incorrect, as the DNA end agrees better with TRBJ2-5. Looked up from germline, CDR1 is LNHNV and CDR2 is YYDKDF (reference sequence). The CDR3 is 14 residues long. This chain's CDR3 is CAASRVIGPETQYF. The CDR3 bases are TGTGCCGCCAGCAGAGTAATAGGGCCAGAGACCCAGTACTTC.

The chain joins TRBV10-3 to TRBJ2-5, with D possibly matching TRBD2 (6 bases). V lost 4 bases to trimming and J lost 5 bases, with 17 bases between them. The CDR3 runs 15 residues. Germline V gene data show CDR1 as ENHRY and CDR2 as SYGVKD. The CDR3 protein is CAISAGTSGVETQYF. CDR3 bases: TGTGCCATCAGTGCCGGGACTTCGGGCGTGGAGACCCAGTACTTC.

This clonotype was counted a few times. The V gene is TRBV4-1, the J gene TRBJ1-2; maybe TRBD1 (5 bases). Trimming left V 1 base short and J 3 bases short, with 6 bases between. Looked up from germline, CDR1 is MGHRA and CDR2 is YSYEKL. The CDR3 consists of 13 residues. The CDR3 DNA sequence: TGCGCCAGCAGCCAAGTGGGGGACTATGGCTACACCTTC. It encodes CASSQVGDYGYTF.

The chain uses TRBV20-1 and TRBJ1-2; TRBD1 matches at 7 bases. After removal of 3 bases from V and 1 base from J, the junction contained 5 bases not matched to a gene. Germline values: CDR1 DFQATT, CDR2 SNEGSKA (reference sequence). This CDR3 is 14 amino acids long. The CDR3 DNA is TGCAGTGCTAGCGGAGGGGGCAATAACTATGGCTACACCTTC. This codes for CSASGGGNNYGYTF.

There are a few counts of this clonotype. The chain's CDR3 is CASSISGSFYEQYF. In DNA form, the CDR3 reads TGTGCCAGCAGTATTAGCGGGAGCTTTTACGAGCAGTACTTC. The chain joins TRBV6-5 to TRBJ2-7; TRBD2 matches 9 bases. CDR1 and CDR2 from the germline V gene are MNHEY and SVGAGI. Losses at the gene ends were 5 bases for V and 4 bases for J; bases not matched to a gene: 6. The CDR3 length is 14 residues.

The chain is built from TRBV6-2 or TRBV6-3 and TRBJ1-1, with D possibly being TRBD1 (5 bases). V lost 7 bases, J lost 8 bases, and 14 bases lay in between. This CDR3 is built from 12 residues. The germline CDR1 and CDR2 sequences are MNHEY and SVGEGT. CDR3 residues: CASTLRGPEAFF. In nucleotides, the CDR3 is TGTGCCAGCACCCTGAGGGGTCCCGAAGCTTTCTTT.

CDR3 nucleotides: TGTGCCAGCAGCTTACCCTGGTCTAGCGGGGGGAAGACCCAGTACTTC. Residues: CASSLPWSSGGKTQYF. The rearrangement uses TRBV7-6 and TRBJ2-5; TRBD2 agrees at 11 bases. The V and J ends lost 2 bases and 6 bases, in that order; junction bases with no gene match: 8. The germline V gene encodes CDR1 SGHVS and CDR2 FNYEAQ. This CDR3 is built from 16 residues.

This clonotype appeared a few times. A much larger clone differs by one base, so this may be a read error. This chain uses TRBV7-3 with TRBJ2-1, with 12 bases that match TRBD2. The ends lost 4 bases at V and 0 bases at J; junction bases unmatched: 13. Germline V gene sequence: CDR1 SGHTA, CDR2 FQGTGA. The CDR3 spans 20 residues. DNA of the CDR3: TGTGCCAGCAGCTCCCGGCCGGGACTAGCGGGTCCTAGCTCCTACAATGAGCAGTTCTTC. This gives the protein CASSSRPGLAGPSSYNEQFF.

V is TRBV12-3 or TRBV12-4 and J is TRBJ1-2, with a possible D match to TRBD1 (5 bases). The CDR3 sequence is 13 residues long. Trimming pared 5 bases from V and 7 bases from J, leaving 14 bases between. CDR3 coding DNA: TGTGCCAGCAGTCTGGGGCCGCCCGCTGGCTACACCTTC. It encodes CASSLGPPAGYTF.

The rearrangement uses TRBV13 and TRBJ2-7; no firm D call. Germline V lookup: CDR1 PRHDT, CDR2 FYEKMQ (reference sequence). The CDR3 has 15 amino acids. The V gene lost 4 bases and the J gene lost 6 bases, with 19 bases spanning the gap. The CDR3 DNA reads TGTGCCAGCAGCTCGACCCGGTTTGCCCCGGCCGAGCAGTACTTC. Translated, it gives CASSSTRFAPAEQYF.

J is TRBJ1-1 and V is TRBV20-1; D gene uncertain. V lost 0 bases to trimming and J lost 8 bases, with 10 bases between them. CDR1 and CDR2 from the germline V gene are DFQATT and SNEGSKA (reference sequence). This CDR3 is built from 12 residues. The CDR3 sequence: CSARDKAGEAFF. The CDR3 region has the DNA TGCAGTGCTAGAGATAAAGCAGGAGAAGCTTTCTTT.

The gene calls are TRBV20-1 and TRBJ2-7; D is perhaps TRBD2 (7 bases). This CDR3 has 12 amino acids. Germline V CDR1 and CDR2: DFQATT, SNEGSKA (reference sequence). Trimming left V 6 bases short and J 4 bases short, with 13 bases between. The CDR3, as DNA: TGCAGTGCCCCCCGGGGGGCATACGAGCAGTACTTC. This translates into CSAPRGAYEQYF.

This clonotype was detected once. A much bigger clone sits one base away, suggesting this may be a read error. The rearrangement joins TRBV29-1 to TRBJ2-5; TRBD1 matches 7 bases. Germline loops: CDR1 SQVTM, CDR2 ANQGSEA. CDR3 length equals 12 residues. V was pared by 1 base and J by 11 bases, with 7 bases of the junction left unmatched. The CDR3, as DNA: TGCAGCGTTGAAGTAGGGGGCGGTGAGCAGTACTTC. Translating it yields CSVEVGGGEQYF.